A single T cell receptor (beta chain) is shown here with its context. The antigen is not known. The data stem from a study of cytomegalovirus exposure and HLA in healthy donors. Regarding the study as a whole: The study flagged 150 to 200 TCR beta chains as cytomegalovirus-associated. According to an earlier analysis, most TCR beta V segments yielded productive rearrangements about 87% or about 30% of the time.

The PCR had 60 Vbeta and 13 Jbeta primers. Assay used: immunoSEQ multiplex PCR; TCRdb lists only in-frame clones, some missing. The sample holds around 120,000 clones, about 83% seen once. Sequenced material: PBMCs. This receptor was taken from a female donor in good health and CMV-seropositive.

The CDR3 protein is CASSHLATNYGYTF. The CDR3 region has the DNA TGTGCCAGCAGCCATCTGGCAACTAACTATGGCTACACCTTC. The chain links TRBV14 to TRBJ1-2; D remains ambiguous. From germline, CDR1 is SGHDN and CDR2 FVKESK. The CDR3 has 14 amino acids. The V and J ends lost 3 bases and 0 bases respectively, with 8 bases between them.